Below, 28 T cell receptor beta chains from the same sample are listed, as sequenced in a study of cytomegalovirus exposure and HLA in healthy donors. The primer mix had 60 Vbeta and 13 Jbeta primers. The repertoire was sequenced with immunoSEQ multiplex PCR; TCRdb's copy has only in-frame clones and lacks some. The table records tens of thousands of clones, about two thirds of them present only once. What was sequenced was PBMCs. These receptor sequences come from a woman aged 40 to 49 in good health and CMV-seropositive.

The chain has TRBV19 and TRBJ2-5, with TRBD2 identical over 8 bases. After removal of 5 bases from V and 0 bases from J, the junction contained 5 bases not matched to a gene. The CDR3 loop spans 15 amino acids. The germline V gene has CDR1 LNHDA and CDR2 SQIVND (reference sequence). The CDR3 region has the DNA TGTGCCAGTAGTCCGGGACTAGGTTACCAAGAGACCCAGTACTTC. Translating gives CASSPGLGYQETQYF. Full variable domain (outside the CDR3, taken from reference TRBV19 and TRBJ2-5): DGGITQSPKYLFRKEGQNVTLSCEQNLNHDAMYWYRQDPGQGLRLIYYSQIVNDFQKGDIAEGYSVSREKKESFPLTVTSAQKNPTAFYLCASSPGLGYQETQYFGPGTRLLVL.

This chain joins TRBV2 and TRBJ2-3; 7 bases line up with TRBD1. The CDR3 consists of 13 residues. Per the germline V gene, CDR1 is SNHLY and CDR2 is FYNNEI. V trimming: 7 bases; J trimming: 6 bases; junction bases outside the gene matches: 7. CDR3 coding DNA: TGTGCCAGCAAGACAGGGATCTTGGATACGCAGTATTTT. Its translation is CASKTGILDTQYF.

This clone appeared many times. The rearrangement uses TRBV4-1 and TRBJ1-2; no clear D. The V end was cut by 0 bases, the J end by 0 bases, with 11 bases between. Germline-derived CDR1 and CDR2 are MGHRA and YSYEKL. The CDR3 loop spans 16 amino acids. The DNA of the CDR3 is TGCGCCAGCAGCCAAGAGAGGGCAGGACCTAACTATGGCTACACCTTC. Its protein is CASSQERAGPNYGYTF.

J is TRBJ1-5 and V is TRBV7-2; 7 bases are shared with TRBD1. Trimming at V came to 6 bases and at J to 3 bases, leaving 8 bases not matched to a gene. CDR1 is SGHTA and CDR2 is FQGNSA in the germline V gene. This CDR3 contains 15 residues. CDR3 in DNA: TGTGCCAGCAGTCCACGGGACAGTTTCAATCAGCCCCAGCATTTT. Amino acid sequence: CASSPRDSFNQPQHF.

The chain recombines TRBV6-5 with TRBJ1-1, with D perhaps TRBD1 (5 bases). CDR1 and CDR2 from the germline V gene are MNHEY and SVGAGI. With 5 bases removed from V and 4 bases from J, the gap between germline ends came to 8 bases. CDR3 length equals 12 residues. For the CDR3, the DNA is TGTGCCAGCAGTGGGGGAGGCACTGAAGCTTTCTTT. It translates to CASSGGGTEAFF.

The chain couples TRBV11-2 to TRBJ1-4; TRBD1 is a possible D gene (5 bases). There are 14 residues in the CDR3. V lost 8 bases, J lost 8 bases, and 18 bases lay in between. Germline V gene data show CDR1 as SGHAT and CDR2 as FQNNGV. The chain's CDR3 is CASSQVGGGEKLFF. DNA for the CDR3: TGTGCCAGCTCTCAAGTCGGGGGGGGAGAAAAACTGTTTTTT.

The chain recombines TRBV6-5 with TRBJ2-1; 8 bases map to TRBD2. This CDR3 comprises 12 residues. Unmatched junction bases numbered 7, after V lost 11 bases and J lost 7 bases. CDR1 and CDR2 from the germline V gene are MNHEY and SVGAGI. CDR3 residues: CARRGGLNEQFF. CDR3 bases: TGTGCCCGACGCGGGGGGCTGAATGAGCAGTTCTTC.

V and J are TRBV9 and TRBJ2-3; TRBD2 matches at 8 bases. Germline V CDR1 and CDR2: SGDLS, YYNGEE. The CDR3 is made up of 16 amino acids. Trimming at V came to 0 bases and at J to 4 bases, leaving 7 bases not matched to a gene. CDR3: CASSVDLRGAPDTQYF. DNA for the CDR3: TGTGCCAGCAGCGTAGACTTGCGGGGGGCCCCAGATACGCAGTATTTT.

V gene TRBV19 combines with J gene TRBJ2-3, with 7 nucleotides matching TRBD1. This CDR3 is built from 16 residues. The germline gives CDR1 LNHDA, CDR2 SQIVND (reference sequence). The junction had 13 bases not matched to a gene; V was cut back by 6 bases and J by 4 bases. The CDR3 region has the DNA TGTGCCAGTAGAAGGGCGGCAGGGGGATTGCCAGATACGCAGTATTTT. Residues: CASRRAAGGLPDTQYF.

V usage is TRBV12-5 and J usage is TRBJ2-3, with D unclear. V dropped 3 bases and J dropped 0 bases, with 4 bases sitting between them. Germline V CDR1 and CDR2: LGHNT, FRNRAP. The CDR3 runs to 13 residues. CDR3 sequence: CASGFSSTDTQYF. In DNA, the CDR3 is TGTGCTAGTGGTTTCTCCAGCACAGATACGCAGTATTTT.

The rearrangement joins TRBV29-1 to TRBJ2-1; the D is unclear. Trimming shortened V by 7 bases and J by 10 bases, and 14 bases separated the two germline ends. Per the germline V gene, CDR1 is SQVTM and CDR2 is ANQGSEA. The CDR3 is made up of 11 amino acids. This chain's CDR3 is CSAVSSWEQFF. The DNA for the CDR3 is TGCAGCGCCGTTAGTTCATGGGAGCAGTTCTTC.

This chain uses TRBV18 with TRBJ2-7; TRBD1 might be the D (6 bases). The CDR3 sequence is 13 residues long. V lost 8 bases and J 2 bases, leaving 13 bases between the germline ends. Germline V gene lookup returns CDR1 KGHSH and CDR2 LQKENI. CDR3 DNA sequence: TGTGCCAGCCGGACAGAGAACCCCTACGAGCAGTACTTC. Translation: CASRTENPYEQYF. Full variable domain (remainder filled in from reference TRBV18 and TRBJ2-7): NAGVMQNPRHLVRRRGQEARLRCSPMKGHSHVYWYRQLPEEGLKFMVYLQKENIIDESGMPKERFSAEFPKEGPSILRIQQVVRGDSAAYFCASRTENPYEQYFGPGTRLTVT.

This sequence joins TRBV2 and TRBJ2-5, with D possibly TRBD1 on 6 matching bases. This CDR3 has 15 residues. Germline loops: CDR1 SNHLY, CDR2 FYNNEI. The V gene lost 7 bases and the J gene lost 1 base, with 16 bases spanning the gap. Here the CDR3 reads CASTGTTLGQETQYF. The CDR3, as DNA: TGTGCCAGCACCGGGACAACCCTAGGCCAAGAGACCCAGTACTTC. The full variable domain, with the rest looked up from reference TRBV2 and TRBJ2-5, is EPEVTQTPSHQVTQMGQEVILRCVPISNHLYFYWYRQILGQKVEFLVSFYNNEISEKSEIFDDQFSVERPDGSNFTLKIRSTKLEDSAMYFCASTGTTLGQETQYFGPGTRLLVL.

The rearrangement joins TRBV6-5 to TRBJ1-5, with TRBD1 matching 7 bases. The CDR3 has 15 amino acids. The trim removed 6 bases at V and 5 bases at J, leaving 10 bases unmatched. Per germline, CDR1 MNHEY and CDR2 SVGAGI. This CDR3 is CASRLDRRYYQPQHF. The CDR3 region has the DNA TGTGCCAGCAGATTGGACAGGCGATATTATCAGCCCCAGCATTTT.

The J gene is TRBJ1-1, the V gene TRBV5-1; D is possibly TRBD1 (6 bases). Germline loops: CDR1 SGHRS, CDR2 YFSETQ. CDR3 length equals 15 residues. V was trimmed by 0 bases and J by 4 bases, leaving 13 bases between them. The CDR3 DNA follows: TGCGCCAGCAGCTTGGGACCAGGGGCCAGCACTGAAGCTTTCTTT. It yields the protein CASSLGPGASTEAFF.

The chain couples TRBV6-5 to TRBJ1-1; D is perhaps TRBD1 (5 bases). CDR1 and CDR2 (germline): MNHEY, SVGAGI. The V end lost 4 bases, the J end lost 3 bases, and 15 bases lay between the germline ends. The CDR3 spans 15 residues. Written as DNA, the CDR3 is TGTGCCAGCAGTTTCGCCAGACAGTTCTACACTGAAGCTTTCTTT. Translation gives CASSFARQFYTEAFF.

The sample holds a few counts of this clone. The V gene is TRBV5-5, the J gene TRBJ2-6, with 8 nucleotides matching TRBD2. The CDR3 has 17 residues. V was clipped by 0 bases and J by 0 bases; unmatched bases: 2. Germline V lookup: CDR1 SGHKS, CDR2 YYEKEE (reference sequence). The CDR3 coding sequence is TGTGCCAGCAGCTTGGCGGGGGGGATCTCTGGGGCCAACGTCCTGACTTTC. Residues: CASSLAGGISGANVLTF.

This clone is deemed medium-sized. The chain links TRBV6-5 to TRBJ1-1; no clear D gene. The CDR3 runs to 15 residues. Trimming cost V 0 bases and J 4 bases, with 12 bases left between them. Germline CDR1 is MNHEY and CDR2 is SVGAGI. The CDR3 region has the DNA TGTGCCAGCAGTTACTCCTTCACAGAACGCACTGAAGCTTTCTTT. This gives the protein CASSYSFTERTEAFF.

CDR3 region: CAWSVGADSPLHF. In DNA, the CDR3 is TGTGCCTGGAGTGTAGGGGCTGATTCACCCCTCCACTTT. The rearrangement links TRBV30 to TRBJ1-6, with TRBD1 as a possible D gene (5 bases). V gave up 0 bases and J gave up 8 bases, with 8 bases separating them. The CDR3 loop spans 13 amino acids. The germline V gene has CDR1 GTSNPN and CDR2 SVGIG (reference sequence).

This clone has just a few counts. The rearrangement joins TRBV15 to TRBJ2-3; TRBD1 agrees at 7 bases. The CDR3 contains 15 residues. Germline CDR1 and CDR2: LNHNV and YYDKDF (reference sequence). V lost 4 bases and J lost 4; bases outside the gene matches: 8. Here the CDR3 reads CATSITGTDPDTQYF. The CDR3 coding sequence is TGTGCCACCAGCATAACCGGGACAGATCCAGATACGCAGTATTTT.

The chain carries TRBV5-1 and TRBJ2-7, with D possibly being TRBD1 (5 bases). Germline loops: CDR1 SGHRS, CDR2 YFSETQ. V lost 6 bases, J lost 4 bases, and 20 bases lay in between. The CDR3 consists of 15 residues. The DNA for the CDR3 is TGCGCCAGCACCGAACTTCAGGGAAAGGAGTACGAGCAGTACTTC. It specifies CASTELQGKEYEQYF. Based on the CDR3 plus reference TRBV5-1 and TRBJ2-7, the full variable domain is KAGVTQTPRYLIKTRGQQVTLSCSPISGHRSVSWYQQTPGQGLQFLFEYFSETQRNKGNFPGRFSGRQFSNSRSEMNVSTLELGDSALYLCASTELQGKEYEQYFGPGTRLTVT.

The J gene is TRBJ2-1, the V gene TRBV7-2; 8 nucleotides line up with TRBD1. V shed 5 bases, J shed 9 bases, and the junction held 12 bases outside the gene matches. This CDR3 is built from 15 residues. Germline assignment: CDR1 SGHTA and CDR2 FQGNSA. CDR3: CASSARTGLQVEQFF. The DNA for the CDR3 is TGTGCCAGCAGCGCAAGGACAGGGCTCCAAGTTGAGCAGTTCTTC.

This clone was counted a few times. The V and J genes are TRBV9 and TRBJ2-5; D possibly corresponds to TRBD2 (6 bases). From germline, CDR1 is SGDLS and CDR2 YYNGEE. This CDR3 has 14 residues. Trimming shortened V by 3 bases and J by 5 bases, and 14 bases separated the two germline ends. Here the CDR3 DNA reads TGTGCCAGCAGCGCCCGGGGGAGTGGGGAGACCCAGTACTTC. Translating it yields CASSARGSGETQYF.

In its sample, this clone is medium-sized. This chain uses TRBV6-4 with TRBJ2-3, with D tentatively TRBD2 (7 bases). The CDR3 is 16 amino acids. The germline V and J ends were trimmed by 4 bases and 6 bases, with 20 bases remaining between them. Germline V gives CDR1 MRHNA, CDR2 SNTAGT. The DNA of the CDR3 is TGTGCCAGCAGTGCCGCCCTGGGGGGGGGCCTGGATACGCAGTATTTT. Translating gives CASSAALGGGLDTQYF.

This clone came up a few times. V and J are TRBV10-3 and TRBJ1-5; TRBD1 matches 8 bases. Germline V gene sequence: CDR1 ENHRY, CDR2 SYGVKD. The CDR3 has 14 amino acids. The trim removed 5 bases at V and 4 bases at J, leaving 4 bases unmatched. The CDR3 region is CAISMDRANQPQHF. Here the CDR3 DNA reads TGTGCCATCAGTATGGACAGGGCGAATCAGCCCCAGCATTTT.

The V gene is TRBV5-8, the J gene TRBJ1-1, with D perhaps matching TRBD1 (5 bases). The V gene lost 5 bases and the J gene lost 11 bases, with 7 bases spanning the gap. Per germline, CDR1 SGHTS and CDR2 YDEGEE. The CDR3 is 9 residues long. CDR3: CASSRGAFF. The CDR3, as DNA: TGTGCCAGCAGTCGGGGGGCTTTCTTT.

The chain combines TRBV7-3 with TRBJ2-3; 12 bases align to TRBD2. CDR1 and CDR2 (germline): SGHTA, FQGTGA. V lost 8 bases to trimming and J lost 3 bases; unmatched junction nucleotides: 6. The CDR3 runs 15 residues. The CDR3 coding sequence is TGTGCCAGCGGCGGGCTAGCGGGGGGGACAGATACGCAGTATTTT. It yields the protein CASGGLAGGTDTQYF.

Here the CDR3 DNA reads TGCAGCGTTGCCAGGGGTTTGGGCGGGGAGCTGTTTTTT. Translating gives CSVARGLGGELFF. The gene calls are TRBV29-1 and TRBJ2-2; maybe TRBD1 (6 bases). The germline gives CDR1 SQVTM, CDR2 ANQGSEA. Trimming cost V 4 bases and J 7 bases, with 13 bases left between them. The CDR3 consists of 13 residues.